This TCR beta chain came from a study of post-analysis software for immune sequencing data. Study information: The patients showed relapsing-remitting, secondary progressive and progressive-relapsing multiple sclerosis courses.

On this clonotype itself: The target antigen is unknown.

Study-level results: Normalized Chao1 diversity in multiple sclerosis patients fell significantly below that of controls. Under F measure analysis, samples from one preparation batch co-clustered strongly. TRBV segments more frequent in patients than in controls numbered five and included TRBV5-6, TRBV5-1 and TRBV20-1.

Built from TCR beta cDNA, the libraries had unique molecular identifiers in them. A population of about 0.9 to 10 million T cells gave rise to 450,000 to 500,000 cDNA molecules. TCRdb used MiXCR to reprocess the PCR reads, holding one entry per CDR3 protein. Altogether roughly 430,000 distinct CDR3 sequences are present, over 30% being singletons, with the ten largest covering approximately 7.7%. CDR1 is SSHAT and CDR2 is FNYEAQ in the germline V gene (reference sequence). The CDR3 extends over 16 amino acids. V usage is TRBV7-7 and J usage is TRBJ2-7; TRBD1 matches at 9 bases. Sequenced: blood. This sequence originates from a girl aged 2-15 years with multiple sclerosis. CDR3 sequence reads: CASSHFPGQGFYEQYF. DNA for the CDR3: TGTGCTAGCTCACATTTCCCGGGACAGGGTTTCTACGAGCAGTACTTC. Full variable domain (outside the CDR3, taken from reference TRBV7-7 and TRBJ2-7): GAGVSQSPRYKVTKRGQDVTLRCDPISSHATLYWYQQALGQGPEFLTYFNYEAQPDKSGLPSDRFSAERPEGSISTLTIQRTEQRDSAMYRCASSHFPGQGFYEQYFGPGTRLTVT.